This T cell receptor beta chain is from a study of T-cell memory formation after mild COVID-19. Overall study context: Clustering of TCRs was largely donor specific.

TCRdb analysed the 5' RACE reads with MiXCR anew, one entry per CDR3 protein. The table shows 400,000 to 500,000 distinct CDR3 sequences, with 20% occurring only once. V lost 5 bases, J lost 5 bases, and 15 bases lay in between. CDR1 SEHNR and CDR2 FQNEAQ come from the germline V gene (reference sequence). This CDR3 spans 14 amino acids. This clonotype has only a few counts. The source is an adult woman who had mild COVID-19 (a few samples of this study predate the infection). Cell type and time point are not known. The sequencing input was PBMCs or a T cell subset sorted from them (not recorded which). J is TRBJ2-5 and V is TRBV7-9; D may correspond to TRBD1 or TRBD2 (6 bases each). The CDR3 here is CASSPSGAGETQYF. The CDR3 DNA reads as TGTGCCAGCAGCCCCTCAGGGGCGGGGGAGACCCAGTACTTC.